The present T cell receptor beta chain was sequenced within a study of shared clonotypes between healthy human individuals. The CDR3 has 14 residues. Trimming took off 5 bases at V and 3 bases at J, with 13 bases between the two ends. CDR1 KGHSH and CDR2 LQKENI come from the germline V gene. The protocol was immunoSEQ multiplex PCR, while the TCRdb copy is restricted to in-frame clones and leaves out a portion. The sample holds more than 550,000 clones, about 90% seen once. CD45RO+ cells went into CD8 memory alongside CCR7-negative CD45RA+ TemRA cells. Sample: memory CD8+ T cells from PBMCs. Subset specified: CD45RO+ cells pooled with CCR7-negative TemRA cells. This receptor was identified in a man aged 18 to 29 in good health. Some clones in this sample may be carry-over from other donors' samples. This chain links TRBV18 with TRBJ2-5; D is possibly TRBD1 (6 bases). This chain's CDR3 is CASSKTRTEETQYF. As DNA, the CDR3 is TGTGCCAGCTCAAAAACCCGGACAGAAGAGACCCAGTACTTC.